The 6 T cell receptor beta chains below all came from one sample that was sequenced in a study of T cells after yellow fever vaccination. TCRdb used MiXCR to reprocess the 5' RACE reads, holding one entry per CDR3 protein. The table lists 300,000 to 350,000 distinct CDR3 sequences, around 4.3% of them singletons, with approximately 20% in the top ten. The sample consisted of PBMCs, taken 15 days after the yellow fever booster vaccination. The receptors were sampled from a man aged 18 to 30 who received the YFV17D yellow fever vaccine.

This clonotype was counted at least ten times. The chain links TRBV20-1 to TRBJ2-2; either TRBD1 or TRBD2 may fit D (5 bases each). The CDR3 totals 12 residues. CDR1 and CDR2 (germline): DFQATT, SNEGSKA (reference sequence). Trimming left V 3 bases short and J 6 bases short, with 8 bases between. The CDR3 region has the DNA TGCAGTGCTAGGGTGGGGGCCGGGGAGCTGTTTTTT. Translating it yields CSARVGAGELFF.

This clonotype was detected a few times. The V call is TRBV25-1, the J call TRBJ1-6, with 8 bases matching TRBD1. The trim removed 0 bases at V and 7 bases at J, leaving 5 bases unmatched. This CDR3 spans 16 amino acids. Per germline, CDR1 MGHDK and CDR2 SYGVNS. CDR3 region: CASSEYITGGNSPLHF. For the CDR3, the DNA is TGTGCCAGCAGTGAATATATCACAGGGGGAAATTCACCCCTCCACTTT.

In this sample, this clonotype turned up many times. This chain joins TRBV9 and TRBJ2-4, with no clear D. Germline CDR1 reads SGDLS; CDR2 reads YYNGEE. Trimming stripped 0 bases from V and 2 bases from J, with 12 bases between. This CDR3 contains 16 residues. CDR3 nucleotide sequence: TGTGCCAGCAGCGTAGATGGGTGGACGTCCAAAAACATTCAGTACTTC. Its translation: CASSVDGWTSKNIQYF.

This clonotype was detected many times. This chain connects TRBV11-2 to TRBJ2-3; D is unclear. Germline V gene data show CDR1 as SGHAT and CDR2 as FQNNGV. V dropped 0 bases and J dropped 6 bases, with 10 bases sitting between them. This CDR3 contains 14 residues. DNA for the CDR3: TGTGCCAGCAGCTTAGATTGGAGCGACGATACGCAGTATTTT. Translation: CASSLDWSDDTQYF. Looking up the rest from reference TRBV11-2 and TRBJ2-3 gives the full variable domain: EAGVAQSPRYKIIEKRQSVAFWCNPISGHATLYWYQQILGQGPKLLIQFQNNGVVDDSQLPKDRFSAERLKGVDSTLKIQPAKLEDSAVYLCASSLDWSDDTQYFGPGTRLTVL.

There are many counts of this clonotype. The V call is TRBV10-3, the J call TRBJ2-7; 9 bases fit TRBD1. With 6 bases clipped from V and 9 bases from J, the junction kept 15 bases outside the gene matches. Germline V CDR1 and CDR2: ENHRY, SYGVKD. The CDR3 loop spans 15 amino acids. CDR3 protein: CAIRGGDREVSWQYF. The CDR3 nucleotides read TGTGCCATCAGGGGAGGGGACAGGGAGGTTTCCTGGCAGTACTTC.

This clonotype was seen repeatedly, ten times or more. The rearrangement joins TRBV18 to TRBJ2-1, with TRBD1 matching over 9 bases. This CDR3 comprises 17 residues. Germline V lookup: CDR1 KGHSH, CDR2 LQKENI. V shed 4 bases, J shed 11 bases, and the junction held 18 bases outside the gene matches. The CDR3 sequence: CASSLMASGTGSGKQFF. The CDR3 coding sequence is TGTGCCAGCTCACTTATGGCTTCCGGGACAGGGAGTGGGAAGCAGTTCTTC.